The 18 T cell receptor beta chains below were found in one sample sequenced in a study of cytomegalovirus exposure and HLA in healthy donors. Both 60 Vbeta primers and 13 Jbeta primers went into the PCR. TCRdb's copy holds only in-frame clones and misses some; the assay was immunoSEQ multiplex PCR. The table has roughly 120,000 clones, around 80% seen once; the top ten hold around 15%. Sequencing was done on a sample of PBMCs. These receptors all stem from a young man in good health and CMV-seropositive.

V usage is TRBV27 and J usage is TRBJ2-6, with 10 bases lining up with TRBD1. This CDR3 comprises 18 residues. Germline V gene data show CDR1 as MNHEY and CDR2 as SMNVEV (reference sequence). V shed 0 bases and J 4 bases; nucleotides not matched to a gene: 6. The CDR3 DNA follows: TGTGCCAGCAGTTTATCCGGGACAGGGGAAGCCGGGGCCAACGTCCTGACTTTC. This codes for CASSLSGTGEAGANVLTF.

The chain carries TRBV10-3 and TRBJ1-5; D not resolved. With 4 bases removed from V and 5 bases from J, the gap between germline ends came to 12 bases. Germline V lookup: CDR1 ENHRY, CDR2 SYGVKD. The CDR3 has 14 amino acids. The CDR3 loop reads CAISVSGSDQPQHF. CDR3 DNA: TGTGCCATCAGTGTGTCGGGGAGCGATCAGCCCCAGCATTTT.

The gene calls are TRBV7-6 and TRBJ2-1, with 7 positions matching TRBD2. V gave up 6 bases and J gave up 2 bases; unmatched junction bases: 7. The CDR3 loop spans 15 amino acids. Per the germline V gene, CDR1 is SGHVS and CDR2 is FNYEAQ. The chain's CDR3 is CASSQLAAPYNEQFF. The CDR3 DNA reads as TGTGCCAGCAGTCAGCTAGCGGCCCCCTACAATGAGCAGTTCTTC.

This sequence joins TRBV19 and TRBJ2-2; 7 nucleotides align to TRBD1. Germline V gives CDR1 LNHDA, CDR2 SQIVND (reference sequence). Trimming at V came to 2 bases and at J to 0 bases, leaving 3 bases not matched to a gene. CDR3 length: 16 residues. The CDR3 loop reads CASSITGATNTGELFF. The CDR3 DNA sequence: TGTGCCAGTAGTATAACAGGGGCCACGAACACCGGGGAGCTGTTTTTT.

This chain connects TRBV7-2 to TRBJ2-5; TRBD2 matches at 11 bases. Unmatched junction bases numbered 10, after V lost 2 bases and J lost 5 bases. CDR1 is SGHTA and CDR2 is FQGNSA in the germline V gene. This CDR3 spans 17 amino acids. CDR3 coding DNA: TGTGCCAGCAGCTTACTAGCGGGGGGCCGCTTGTGGGAGACCCAGTACTTC. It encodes CASSLLAGGRLWETQYF.

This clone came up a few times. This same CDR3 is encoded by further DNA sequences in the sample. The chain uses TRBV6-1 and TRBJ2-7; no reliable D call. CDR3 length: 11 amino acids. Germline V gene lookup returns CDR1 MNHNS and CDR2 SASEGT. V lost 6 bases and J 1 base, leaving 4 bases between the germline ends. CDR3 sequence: CASSPSYEQYF. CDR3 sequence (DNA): TGTGCCAGCAGCCCTTCCTACGAGCAGTACTTC.

As DNA, the CDR3 is TGTGCCAGCAGCCAACGGACAGGGGGGGCCCTGTCAAACACCATATATTTT. This translates into CASSQRTGGALSNTIYF. The rearrangement links TRBV7-9 to TRBJ1-3; the match to TRBD1 covers 10 bases. V lost 5 bases to trimming and J lost 6 bases; unmatched junction nucleotides: 13. CDR3 length: 17 amino acids. Germline loops: CDR1 SEHNR, CDR2 FQNEAQ (reference sequence).

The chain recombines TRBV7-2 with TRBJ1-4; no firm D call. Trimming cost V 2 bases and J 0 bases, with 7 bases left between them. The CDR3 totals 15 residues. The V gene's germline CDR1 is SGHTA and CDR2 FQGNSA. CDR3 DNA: TGTGCCAGCAGCTTAACCTACGCAACTAATGAAAAACTGTTTTTT. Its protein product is CASSLTYATNEKLFF.

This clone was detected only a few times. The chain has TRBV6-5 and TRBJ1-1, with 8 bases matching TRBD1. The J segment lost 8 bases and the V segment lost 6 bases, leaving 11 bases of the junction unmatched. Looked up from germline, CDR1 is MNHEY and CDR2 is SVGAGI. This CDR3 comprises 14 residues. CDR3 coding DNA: TGTGCCAGCAGCCCACTACCTGACAGGGGAGAAGCTTTCTTT. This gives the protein CASSPLPDRGEAFF.

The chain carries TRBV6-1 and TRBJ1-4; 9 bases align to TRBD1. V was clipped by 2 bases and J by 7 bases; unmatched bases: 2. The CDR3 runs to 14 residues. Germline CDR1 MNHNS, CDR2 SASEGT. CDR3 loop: CASSENRGREKLFF. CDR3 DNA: TGTGCCAGCAGTGAAAACAGGGGGCGTGAAAAACTGTTTTTT.

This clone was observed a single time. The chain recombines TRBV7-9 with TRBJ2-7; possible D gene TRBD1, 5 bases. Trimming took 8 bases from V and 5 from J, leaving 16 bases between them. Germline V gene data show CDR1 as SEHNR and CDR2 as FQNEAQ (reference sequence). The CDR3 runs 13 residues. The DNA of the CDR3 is TGTGCCAGCCCCCTGGGGCGCATCCACGAGCAGTACTTC. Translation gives CASPLGRIHEQYF.

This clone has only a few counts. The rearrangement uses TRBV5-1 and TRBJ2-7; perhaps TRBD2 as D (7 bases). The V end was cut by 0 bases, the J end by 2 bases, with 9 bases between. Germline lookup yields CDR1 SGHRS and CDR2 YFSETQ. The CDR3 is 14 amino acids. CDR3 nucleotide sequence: TGCGCCAGCAGCTTGGACGGGGGGCCCTACGAGCAGTACTTC. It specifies CASSLDGGPYEQYF.

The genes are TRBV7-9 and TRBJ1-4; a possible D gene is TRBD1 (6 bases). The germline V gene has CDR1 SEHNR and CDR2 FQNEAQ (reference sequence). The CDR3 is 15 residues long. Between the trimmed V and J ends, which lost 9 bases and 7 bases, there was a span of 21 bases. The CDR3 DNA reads TGTGCCAGTAAAGCGGGGGGCGGATCAACTGAAAAACTGTTTTTT. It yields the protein CASKAGGGSTEKLFF.

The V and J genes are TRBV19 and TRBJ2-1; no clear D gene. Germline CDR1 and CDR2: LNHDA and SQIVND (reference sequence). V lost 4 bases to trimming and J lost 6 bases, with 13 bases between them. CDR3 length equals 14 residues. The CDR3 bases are TGTGCCAGTAGTAAGGCTCTAGTCCTCAATGAGCAGTTCTTC. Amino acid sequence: CASSKALVLNEQFF.

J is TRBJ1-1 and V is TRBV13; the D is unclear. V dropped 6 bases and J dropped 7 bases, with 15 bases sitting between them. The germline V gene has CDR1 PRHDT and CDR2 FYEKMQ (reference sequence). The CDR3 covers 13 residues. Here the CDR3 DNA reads TGTGCCAGCAGTACCCCCCAGGATGGTGAAGCTTTCTTT. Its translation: CASSTPQDGEAFF.

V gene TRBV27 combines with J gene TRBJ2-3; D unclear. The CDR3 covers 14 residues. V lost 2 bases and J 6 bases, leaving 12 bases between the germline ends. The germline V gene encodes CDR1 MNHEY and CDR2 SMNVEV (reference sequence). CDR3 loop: CASSLEAAGDTQYF. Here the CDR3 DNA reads TGTGCCAGCAGTTTAGAGGCGGCCGGGGATACGCAGTATTTT.

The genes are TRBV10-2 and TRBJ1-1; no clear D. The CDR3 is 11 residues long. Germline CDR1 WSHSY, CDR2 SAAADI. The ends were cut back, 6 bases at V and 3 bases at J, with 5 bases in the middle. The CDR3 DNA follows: TGCGCCAGCAGGAGGGACACTGAAGCTTTCTTT. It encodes CASRRDTEAFF.

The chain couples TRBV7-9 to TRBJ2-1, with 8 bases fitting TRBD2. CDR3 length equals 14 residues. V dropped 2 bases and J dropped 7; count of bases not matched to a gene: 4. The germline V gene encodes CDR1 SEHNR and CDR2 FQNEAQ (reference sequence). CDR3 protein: CASSLHGGANEQFF. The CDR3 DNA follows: TGTGCCAGCAGCTTACACGGGGGGGCTAATGAGCAGTTCTTC.